This T cell receptor beta chain stems from a study of blood T cell repertoires in COVID-19 (dated by TCRdb to the early 2020s). In the study overall: Samples covering the acute and convalescent phases of COVID-19 were provided by collaborators in the United States, Italy and Spain. The prospective study material was composed of cDNA or gDNA derived from T cells, B-cell-depleted T cells, or PBMCs. Subjects who had been exposed to COVID-19, were actively infected with it, or had recovered from it provided the deeply sampled blood TCRbeta repertoires that made up the dataset. The repertoires were released in a freely available public database meant as a resource for research on the immune response to SARS-CoV-2. The samples were drawn from the first 160 participants of the ongoing ImmuneRACE study and from about 1,200 subjects provided by 6 global collaborators. Sample metadata almost always included a de-identified subject ID, COVID-19 status, age in years and sex. Where available, HLA class I and class II types were obtained from metadata supplied by the sample provider rather than from assay-based typing. Results and caveats for the whole study, not just this receptor: The quantity of clinical and demographic metadata differed by source and by participant and was supplied without curation.

Each collaborating institution followed its own protocols to collect whole blood in K2EDTA tubes. For TCRbeta analysis, collaborators shipped samples in one of three forms: frozen whole blood, isolated PBMCs, or DNA extracted from either of those sample types. Remarks on this clone: What this receptor recognizes is not known. Base qualities are not at hand, and no much larger clone is one base apart.

The germline V gene (reference sequence) sets CDR1 to MNHNY and CDR2 to SVGAGI. Here V drops 6 bases and J drops 4 bases, and the junction holds 3 bases not matched to any gene. Reading from cysteine to phenylalanine, the CDR3 counts 15 amino acids. CDR3 DNA only is kept here, 45 bases in frame from base 1. The immunoSEQ Assay, a bias-controlled multiplex PCR, was used to amplify TCRbeta CDR3 regions from genomic DNA. The published analysis was carried out like this. The number of nucleated cells in each sample was estimated by amplification of reference gene primers within the assay. To quantify the absolute abundance of each unique TCRbeta CDR3 rearrangement, sequence reads were collapsed and filtered. Productive Simpson clonality was computed per sample as the square root of Simpson's diversity index over productive rearrangements. TCRdb limited this immuneACCESS table to in-frame rearrangements with V and J called. A share of clones is missing; checked studies link under half to unresolved V genes, and the rest is unexplained. The DNA was the basis for D and trimming; V, J and clone size are from that table. The sample includes approximately 210,000 clones, with roughly 76% observed a single time. 4% to 5.5% of the sample is held by the ten biggest clonotypes.

The TCR originated in a human donor in a cohort sampled during active COVID-19. This chain joins TRBV6-6 to TRBJ2-3; 14 central nucleotides agree with TRBD2. Sequenced input: peripheral blood. CDR3 protein: CASRGLAGVADTQYF. The nucleotides are TGTGCCAGCAGGGGACTAGCGGGAGTGGCAGATACGCAGTATTTT.